What follows are 22 T cell receptor beta chains derived from one specimen sequenced in a study of blood T cell repertoires in COVID-19. The method was immunoSEQ multiplex PCR; TCRdb's version includes in-frame clones alone and lacks a portion of them. The data contain 230,000 or so clones, roughly 84% of them singletons. The sequenced material came from peripheral blood. These receptors originate from a man aged 35-49 years with active or convalescent COVID-19.

The J gene is TRBJ1-2, the V gene TRBV18, with 9 bases matching TRBD1. CDR1 is KGHSH and CDR2 is LQKENI in the germline V gene. This CDR3 comprises 16 residues. The V segment lost 4 bases and the J segment 6 bases; nucleotides outside the gene matches: 12. The DNA of the CDR3 is TGTGCCAGCTCACTGACACCCGGGACAGGGATCCATGGCTACACCTTC. Its protein is CASSLTPGTGIHGYTF.

The chain recombines TRBV19 with TRBJ2-1, with 9 bases identical to TRBD2. Germline V gene lookup returns CDR1 LNHDA and CDR2 SQIVND (reference sequence). V shed 0 bases and J 6 bases; nucleotides not matched to a gene: 6. The CDR3 consists of 16 residues. For the CDR3, the DNA is TGTGCCAGTAGTATAGAGGGCGGGAGGGCCGTCAATGAGCAGTTCTTC. Protein: CASSIEGGRAVNEQFF.

V is TRBV28 and J is TRBJ2-1; 10 positions match TRBD2. V lost 0 bases and J lost 9; bases outside the gene matches: 17. CDR3 length: 19 residues. Per the germline V gene, CDR1 is MDHEN and CDR2 is SYDVKM. In nucleotides, the CDR3 is TGTGCCAGCAGTTTATGGCAGTCAAGAAGCGGGAGGGCCGTAGGTGAGCAGTTCTTC. It codes for CASSLWQSRSGRAVGEQFF. The whole variable domain, remainder taken from reference TRBV28 and TRBJ2-1, is DVKVTQSSRYLVKRTGEKVFLECVQDMDHENMFWYRQDPGLGLRLIYFSYDVKMKEKGDIPEGYSVSREKKERFSLILESASTNQTSMYLCASSLWQSRSGRAVGEQFFGPGTRLTVL.

This chain uses TRBV2 with TRBJ2-5; 10 positions agree with TRBD2. Germline values: CDR1 SNHLY, CDR2 FYNNEI. The CDR3 contains 17 residues. J lost 5 bases, V lost 3 bases, and 12 bases had no gene match. Here the CDR3 reads CASSDIRLAGAWETQYF. The CDR3 DNA reads as TGTGCCAGCAGTGATATTAGGCTAGCGGGGGCTTGGGAGACCCAGTACTTC.

The V and J genes are TRBV21-1 and TRBJ1-1. TRBV21-1 is a recognized pseudogene. The CDR3 is made up of 14 amino acids. CDR3 residues: CASTRGTMNTEAFF. The CDR3 DNA reads TGTGCCAGCACCAGAGGGACTATGAACACTGAAGCTTTCTTT.

This clone was detected only a few times. The V gene is TRBV10-3, the J gene TRBJ1-2; D is ambiguous. Germline values: CDR1 ENHRY, CDR2 SYGVKD. V gave up 2 bases and J gave up 7 bases, with 14 bases separating them. The CDR3 covers 14 residues. In DNA, the CDR3 is TGTGCCATCAGTGAGATTAGCAGCGCCGGTGGCTACACCTTC. Amino acids: CAISEISSAGGYTF.

This clone appeared a single time. The rearrangement links TRBV9 to TRBJ2-1; the D gene is possibly TRBD2 (6 bases). Trimming cost V 4 bases and J 9 bases, with 11 bases left between them. This CDR3 is 12 amino acids long. Germline V gives CDR1 SGDLS, CDR2 YYNGEE. Here the CDR3 DNA reads TGTGCCAGCAGCCTGCGGCGGGGTGAGCAGTTCTTC. Its translation: CASSLRRGEQFF. The full variable domain, in which reference TRBV9 and TRBJ2-1 provide the parts outside the CDR3, is DSGVTQTPKHLITATGQRVTLRCSPRSGDLSVYWYQQSLDQGLQFLIQYYNGEERAKGNILERFSAQQFPDLHSELNLSSLELGDSALYFCASSLRRGEQFFGPGTRLTVL.

The chain combines TRBV6-6 with TRBJ2-2; 7 nucleotides match TRBD1. Germline trimming cut 7 bases from V and 3 bases from J; bases unmatched to any gene: 8. Germline V gives CDR1 MNHNY, CDR2 SVGAGI (reference sequence). The CDR3 sequence is 15 residues long. CDR3 nucleotides: TGTGCCAGCACCCCACAGGGGTCTCACACCGGGGAGCTGTTTTTT. Amino acid sequence: CASTPQGSHTGELFF.

This chain's CDR3 is CASRQGLGDNTEAFF. CDR3 nucleotide sequence: TGTGCCAGCAGGCAGGGCCTAGGGGATAACACTGAAGCTTTCTTT. J is TRBJ1-1 and V is TRBV27, with TRBD1 as a possible D gene (5 bases). The V gene's germline CDR1 is MNHEY and CDR2 SMNVEV (reference sequence). Trimming pared 6 bases from V and 2 bases from J, leaving 16 bases between. The length of the CDR3 is 15 residues.

The rearrangement joins TRBV5-1 to TRBJ2-3, with TRBD2 as a possible D gene (6 bases). Per the germline V gene, CDR1 is SGHRS and CDR2 is YFSETQ. The CDR3 extends over 16 amino acids. The ends were cut back, 3 bases at V and 1 base at J, with 15 bases in the middle. The CDR3 loop reads CASSSTLSGRTDTQYF. As DNA, the CDR3 is TGCGCCAGCAGCTCCACCCTTAGCGGCCGCACAGATACGCAGTATTTT.

The chain employs TRBV10-1 and TRBJ2-5; TRBD2 aligns across 14 bases. Germline assignment: CDR1 WNHNN and CDR2 SYGVQD (reference sequence). CDR3 length: 16 amino acids. V was pared by 4 bases and J by 2 bases, with 3 bases of the junction left unmatched. CDR3 protein: CASSGGLAGGQETQYF. CDR3 nucleotide sequence: TGCGCCAGCAGTGGAGGACTAGCGGGGGGTCAAGAGACCCAGTACTTC.

The chain joins TRBV19 to TRBJ1-6, with 11 bases lining up with TRBD1. V lost 4 bases, J lost 9 bases, and 5 bases stayed unmatched. The V gene's germline CDR1 is LNHDA and CDR2 SQIVND (reference sequence). The CDR3 is 15 residues long. The DNA for the CDR3 is TGTGCCAGTAGTACGGGGACAGGGGGGACTTCACCCCTCCACTTT. Translation: CASSTGTGGTSPLHF.

This clone was detected once. This rearrangement joins TRBV29-1 to TRBJ1-1; the match to TRBD1 covers 10 bases. The CDR3 contains 13 residues. The germline gives CDR1 SQVTM, CDR2 ANQGSEA. V was pared by 5 bases and J by 3 bases, with 3 bases of the junction left unmatched. CDR3 sequence (DNA): TGCAGCGTTCAAGGACAGGGGGACACTGAAGCTTTCTTT. Translation gives CSVQGQGDTEAFF. Full variable domain (missing parts from reference TRBV29-1 and TRBJ1-1): SAVISQKPSRDICQRGTSLTIQCQVDSQVTMMFWYRQQPGQSLTLIATANQGSEATYESGFVIDKFPISRPNLTFSTLTVSNMSPEDSSIYLCSVQGQGDTEAFFGQGTRLTVV.

This chain links TRBV24-1 with TRBJ1-1, with 7 bases aligning to TRBD1. CDR1 KGHDR and CDR2 SFDVKD come from the germline V gene. Trimming took 4 bases from V and 8 from J; bases not matched to a gene: 3. The CDR3 loop spans 12 amino acids. The CDR3 is CATSDLGQEAFF. The CDR3 nucleotides are TGTGCCACCAGTGACCTGGGACAGGAAGCTTTCTTT.

This clone was seen a few times. V is TRBV28 and J is TRBJ1-1; D gene unclear. From germline, CDR1 is MDHEN and CDR2 SYDVKM. The germline V and J ends were trimmed by 3 bases and 0 bases, with 5 bases remaining between them. The CDR3 totals 13 residues. The chain's CDR3 is CASSFAMNTEAFF. The DNA of the CDR3 is TGTGCCAGCAGTTTCGCTATGAACACTGAAGCTTTCTTT. Full variable domain (outside the CDR3, taken from reference TRBV28 and TRBJ1-1): DVKVTQSSRYLVKRTGEKVFLECVQDMDHENMFWYRQDPGLGLRLIYFSYDVKMKEKGDIPEGYSVSREKKERFSLILESASTNQTSMYLCASSFAMNTEAFFGQGTRLTVV.

The chain joins TRBV21-1 to TRBJ2-1; the table's D call of TRBD1 was not tested on the DNA. TRBV21-1 is tagged as a pseudogene. The CDR3 length is 15 residues. As DNA, the CDR3 is TGTGCCAGCTCGTTAGGACAGATGGATTACAATGAGCAGTTCTTC. Translation: CASSLGQMDYNEQFF.

The rearrangement joins TRBV16 to TRBJ2-1; D is possibly TRBD1 (5 bases). CDR3 length equals 14 residues. Germline CDR1 KGHSY, CDR2 FQNENV. Trimming cost V 2 bases and J 6 bases, with 11 bases left between them. The CDR3 bases are TGTGCCAGCAGCCAAGGGGTGGGGCCCAATGAGCAGTTCTTC. Translating gives CASSQGVGPNEQFF.

This chain links TRBV5-5 with TRBJ1-2; the D gene is possibly TRBD1 (5 bases). The germline V gene has CDR1 SGHKS and CDR2 YYEKEE (reference sequence). This CDR3 contains 14 residues. The germline V and J ends were trimmed by 2 bases and 0 bases, with 8 bases remaining between them. CDR3 coding DNA: TGTGCCAGCAGCTTAGGGGTAGCTAACTATGGCTACACCTTC. Protein sequence: CASSLGVANYGYTF.

The chain has TRBV3-1 (or the pseudogene TRBV3-2) and TRBJ2-3; 13 bases match TRBD2. CDR3 length: 19 residues. Germline values: CDR1 LGHDT, CDR2 YNNKEL (reference sequence). The V and J ends lost 1 base and 3 bases, in that order; junction bases with no gene match: 10. The CDR3 sequence is CASSQARTSGGAGTDTQYF. The CDR3 coding sequence is TGTGCCAGCAGCCAAGCCCGAACTAGCGGGGGGGCCGGGACAGATACGCAGTATTTT.

The chain employs TRBV18 and TRBJ1-4; TRBD1 might be the D (6 bases). V was clipped by 6 bases and J by 3 bases, with 8 bases between them. There are 13 residues in the CDR3. Per germline, CDR1 KGHSH and CDR2 LQKENI. CDR3 nucleotide sequence: TGTGCCAGCTCGGACAGTTCTAATGAAAAACTGTTTTTT. Protein product: CASSDSSNEKLFF.

V usage is TRBV5-5 and J usage is TRBJ2-7, with 7 bases aligning to TRBD1. J was trimmed by 3 bases and V by 0 bases; bases with no gene match: 3. This CDR3 spans 14 amino acids. Germline lookup yields CDR1 SGHKS and CDR2 YYEKEE (reference sequence). The CDR3: CASSLDPGGYEQYF. The CDR3 coding sequence is TGTGCCAGCAGCTTGGATCCAGGGGGCTACGAGCAGTACTTC.

The rearrangement links TRBV7-3 to TRBJ2-7; TRBD2 is a possible D gene (6 bases). Looked up from germline, CDR1 is SGHTA and CDR2 is FQGTGA. This CDR3 is 14 amino acids long. The V end was cut by 2 bases, the J end by 7 bases, with 15 bases between. The CDR3 DNA reads as TGTGCCAGCAGCTTAGACGGGGGAGCGAGGGAGCAGTACTTC. Protein sequence: CASSLDGGAREQYF.